This T cell receptor beta chain was sequenced for a study of CD8 T cells in Susac syndrome. Reverse transcription used about 0.45 to 1 ug RNA and random hexamers. immunoSEQ multiplex PCR amplified TCR beta CDR3 across 54 Vbeta, 13 Jbeta. From the immunoSEQ multiplex PCR reads, TCRdb called clonotypes with MiXCR, one entry per CDR3 protein. The sample lists fewer than 350,000 distinct CDR3 sequences; approximately 85% were seen once. Sequencing of TCR beta was performed on blood CD8+ T cells and on blood CD4+ T cells. Negative isolation yielded the CD8+ and CD4+ T cells, while FACS enriched the TEMRA cells. The TCR comes from a human donor with multiple sclerosis. Sequencing used CD8+ T cells from PBMCs.

The CDR3 sequence is CASSPPGTGAYNEQFF. The CDR3, as DNA: TGTGCCAGCAGCCCCCCCGGGACCGGGGCCTACAATGAGCAGTTCTTC. J is TRBJ2-1 and V is TRBV7-8, with D perhaps given as TRBD1 or TRBD2 (5 bases each). The CDR3 runs to 16 residues. The germline V gene encodes CDR1 SGHVS and CDR2 FQNEAQ. V was clipped by 5 bases and J by 2 bases, with 16 bases between them.